The rows below give T cell receptor beta chains drawn from one sample of a study of blood T cells in healthy people across ages. TCRdb re-called the 5' RACE reads with MiXCR, one entry per CDR3 protein. The sample has about 670,000 distinct CDR3 sequences, 40% to 50% seen once. Material: blood. Every receptor here comes from a man older than 75 in good health. The CDR3 runs from the conserved cysteine through the conserved F or W. The order of the fields is CDR3 DNA, CDR3 protein, J gene, D gene, V gene, clone size. The D gene is left open where the match is weak. Clone size, where shown, is once, few, many, or a class for clones that have expanded.

DNA: TGTGCCAGCAGTACAGGGACACTGAGATATGGCTACACCTTC
CDR3: CASSTGTLRYGYTF
J: TRBJ1-2
D: NA
V: TRBV2
size: many

DNA: TGTGCCAGCAGTTACCAACTACTGACTAGCGGGGGGGCCGAATTTGATAATGAGCAGTTCTTC
CDR3: CASSYQLLTSGGAEFDNEQFF
J: TRBJ2-1
D: TRBD2
V: TRBV6-2/TRBV6-3
size: few

DNA: TGTGCCAGCAAGGCGGACAACTATGGCTACACCTTC
CDR3: CASKADNYGYTF
J: TRBJ1-2
D: NA
V: TRBV2
size: NA

DNA: TGTGCCAGCAGCCAGGACGCAGGTGGTCTGGGATATGGCTACACCTTC
CDR3: CASSQDAGGLGYGYTF
J: TRBJ1-2
D: NA
V: TRBV3-1
size: NA

DNA: TGTGCCAGCAGCTGGGAGGGCCGAGATACGCAGTATTTT
CDR3: CASSWEGRDTQYF
J: TRBJ2-3
D: TRBD2
V: TRBV5-6
size: NA

DNA: TGTGCCAGCAGGGGACAGGGGGCACCCTACAATGAGCAGTTCTTC
CDR3: CASRGQGAPYNEQFF
J: TRBJ2-1
D: TRBD1
V: TRBV9
size: NA

DNA: TGTGCCAGTAGTGGACAGGGAGGGAACAGCGGTGAGCAGTACTTC
CDR3: CASSGQGGNSGEQYF
J: TRBJ2-7
D: NA
V: TRBV19
size: NA

DNA: TGCAGTGCTTTTCCCAGTAAAGACTCTAATGAAAAACTGTTTTTT
CDR3: CSAFPSKDSNEKLFF
J: TRBJ1-4
D: NA
V: TRBV20-1
size: NA

DNA: TGTGCCAGCAGCGCCGGGAGGGCCGGGTACAATGAGCAGTTCTTC
CDR3: CASSAGRAGYNEQFF
J: TRBJ2-1
D: TRBD2
V: TRBV9
size: NA

DNA: TGCGCCAGCAGCTCGCCGGGCCAAGAGACCCAGTACTTC
CDR3: CASSSPGQETQYF
J: TRBJ2-5
D: NA
V: TRBV5-1
size: NA

DNA: TGCAGTGCTAGTTGGTCGGACAGGGGCGTTGAAGCTTTCTTT
CDR3: CSASWSDRGVEAFF
J: TRBJ1-1
D: TRBD1
V: TRBV20-1
size: NA

DNA: TGCGCCAGCAGCTTAGACAGGGTAAACTCTGGCTACACCTTC
CDR3: CASSLDRVNSGYTF
J: TRBJ1-2
D: TRBD1
V: TRBV5-1
size: NA

DNA: TGTGCCAGCAACACAGGGACAAACTACGAGCAGTACTTC
CDR3: CASNTGTNYEQYF
J: TRBJ2-7
D: NA
V: TRBV6-2/TRBV6-3
size: few

DNA: TGCAGTGCCCCCCGGACCAGTTCCACAGATACGCAGTATTTT
CDR3: CSAPRTSSTDTQYF
J: TRBJ2-3
D: NA
V: TRBV20-1
size: NA

DNA: TGTGCCAGCAGTGTAAACAGGGGAGGGCACGAGCAGTACTTC
CDR3: CASSVNRGGHEQYF
J: TRBJ2-7
D: NA
V: TRBV12-3/TRBV12-4
size: NA

DNA: TGTGCCAGCAGTCCCACAGGGTGGACCTACGAGCAGTACTTC
CDR3: CASSPTGWTYEQYF
J: TRBJ2-7
D: NA
V: TRBV27
size: few

DNA: TGTGCCAGCAGCCGACGATACAATGAGCAGTTCTTC
CDR3: CASSRRYNEQFF
J: TRBJ2-1
D: NA
V: TRBV6-5
size: few

DNA: TGCAGTGCTAGAAGACTAGCGGGGGCGGGGAATGAGCAGTTCTTC
CDR3: CSARRLAGAGNEQFF
J: TRBJ2-1
D: TRBD2
V: TRBV20-1
size: few

DNA: TGCGCCAGCAGCCCCCGCAGCGGGATTAGCTACGAGCAGTACTTC
CDR3: CASSPRSGISYEQYF
J: TRBJ2-7
D: TRBD2
V: TRBV5-1
size: few

DNA: TGTGCCAGCAGTTTACCGGGGACTAGCGGGAGCTATGAGCAGTTCTTC
CDR3: CASSLPGTSGSYEQFF
J: TRBJ2-1
D: TRBD2
V: TRBV12-3/TRBV12-4
size: few

DNA: TGTGCCAGCAGCGTAGCTCCCAGGACAGCCTCCACAGATACGCAGTATTTT
CDR3: CASSVAPRTASTDTQYF
J: TRBJ2-3
D: NA
V: TRBV9
size: NA

DNA: TGTGCCAGCAGCGGATCGGGACTAGCGGCCACAGATACGCAGTATTTT
CDR3: CASSGSGLAATDTQYF
J: TRBJ2-3
D: TRBD2
V: TRBV9
size: NA

DNA: TGTGCCAGCAGCCACACTCGTCGGACCCTCGAGACCCAGTACTTC
CDR3: CASSHTRRTLETQYF
J: TRBJ2-5
D: NA
V: TRBV3-1
size: few

DNA: TGTGCCGCGCAAGTGGGGGCAAATCAGCCCCAGCATTTT
CDR3: CAAQVGANQPQHF
J: TRBJ1-5
D: NA
V: TRBV6-2/TRBV6-3
size: NA

DNA: TGTGCCAGCTCACCACCGGGGGCTAGCACAGATACGCAGTATTTT
CDR3: CASSPPGASTDTQYF
J: TRBJ2-3
D: NA
V: TRBV18
size: NA

DNA: TGTGCCAGCAGTGATACGAATAACTGTGGCTACACCTTC
CDR3: CASSDTNNCGYTF
J: TRBJ1-2
D: NA
V: TRBV25-1
size: NA

DNA: TGTGCCATCAGCGACGACAGGGGGTATGGCTACACCTTC
CDR3: CAISDDRGYGYTF
J: TRBJ1-2
D: TRBD1
V: TRBV10-3
size: NA

DNA: TGTGCCAGCAGTGAAGCAATCGGAGGAGAGCAGTTCTTC
CDR3: CASSEAIGGEQFF
J: TRBJ2-1
D: NA
V: TRBV2
size: many

DNA: TGTGCCAGCAGGTCCCGGGTAGCGGCCTACGAGCAGTACTTC
CDR3: CASRSRVAAYEQYF
J: TRBJ2-7
D: NA
V: TRBV6-5
size: NA

DNA: TGCAGTGCTAAAGCGCACAGGGGAGATAACATTCAGTACTTC
CDR3: CSAKAHRGDNIQYF
J: TRBJ2-4
D: TRBD1
V: TRBV20-1
size: NA

DNA: TGTGCCAGCAGCCGACCCCCACAGGGTTACGAGCAGTACTTC
CDR3: CASSRPPQGYEQYF
J: TRBJ2-7
D: NA
V: TRBV2
size: few

DNA: TGTGCCAGCAGCGCCGACTTGACTGAGCAGTTCTTC
CDR3: CASSADLTEQFF
J: TRBJ2-1
D: NA
V: TRBV9
size: NA

DNA: TGTGCCAGTAGCTTAATTGGGACCAATCAGCCCCAGCATTTT
CDR3: CASSLIGTNQPQHF
J: TRBJ1-5
D: NA
V: TRBV7-2
size: NA

DNA: TGTGCCAGCAGCCCAGGGACTAGCGGGGGGTTGAACACCGGGGAGCTGTTTTTT
CDR3: CASSPGTSGGLNTGELFF
J: TRBJ2-2
D: TRBD2
V: TRBV7-6
size: NA

DNA: TGCAGTGCTAGTTTATCCGGGACTAGCGGGAGAGCCAATGAGCAGTTCTTC
CDR3: CSASLSGTSGRANEQFF
J: TRBJ2-1
D: TRBD2
V: TRBV20-1
size: NA

DNA: TGTGCCAGCAGCCGACTAAAGGGCGATGAGCAGTTCTTC
CDR3: CASSRLKGDEQFF
J: TRBJ2-1
D: NA
V: TRBV28
size: many

DNA: TGTGCCAGCAGGTACCCGGACAGCCTCTATGGCTACACCTTC
CDR3: CASRYPDSLYGYTF
J: TRBJ1-2
D: NA
V: TRBV6-2/TRBV6-3
size: NA